A single sample gave rise to the 24 T cell receptor beta chains below, sequenced in a study of spatial heterogeneity in lung cancer. TCRdb re-called the 5' RACE reads through MiXCR, storing one row per CDR3 protein. Among approximately 44,000 distinct CDR3 sequences, about an eighth were seen once, and the ten largest hold around three fifths. The time point is: sample taken at primary tumor resection. No cell sorting; template was whole RNA from tumor, lung tissue or PBMC. The input for sequencing was PBMCs, taken at surgery. Every receptor here comes from a male donor with early-stage non-small cell lung cancer.

This clonotype was recorded a few times. The genes are TRBV23-1 and TRBJ1-1; D gene uncertain. TRBV23-1 is assigned to the ORF class and has an uncertain function. There are 17 residues in the CDR3. Trimming cost V 8 bases and J 7 bases, with 29 bases left between them. The CDR3 DNA is TGCGCCAGCGCCCCCCAGCAGTTCCATGGGTATCGTAGTGAAGCTTTCTTT. Its protein is CASAPQQFHGYRSEAFF.

This clonotype was counted between two and nine times. The chain links TRBV20-1 to TRBJ1-5; tentatively, D is TRBD1 (5 bases). The germline V and J ends were trimmed by 7 bases and 2 bases, with 12 bases remaining between them. CDR1 and CDR2 (germline): DFQATT, SNEGSKA (reference sequence). This CDR3 contains 13 residues. The CDR3 sequence is CSGAGFGNQPQHF. The DNA of the CDR3 is TGCAGTGGGGCAGGGTTCGGCAATCAGCCCCAGCATTTT.

This sequence joins TRBV12-3 or TRBV12-4 and TRBJ1-2; D gene unclear. Between the trimmed V and J ends, which lost 3 bases and 6 bases, there was a span of 8 bases. This CDR3 spans 12 amino acids. CDR3 bases: TGTGCCAGCAGTTTCTCCAGGAATGGCTACACCTTC. Residues: CASSFSRNGYTF.

Only a few counts were recorded for this clonotype. The chain joins TRBV3-1 to TRBJ2-2, with TRBD2 matching over 7 bases. The junction had 8 bases not matched to a gene; V was cut back by 0 bases and J by 1 base. This CDR3 has 18 residues. Germline assignment: CDR1 LGHDT and CDR2 YNNKEL (reference sequence). The CDR3 is CASSQDQRGLKNTGELFF. The CDR3 bases are TGTGCCAGCAGCCAAGATCAGAGGGGACTAAAGAACACCGGGGAGCTGTTTTTT.

This clonotype came up a few times. The J gene is TRBJ2-7, the V gene TRBV5-4; the match to TRBD2 covers 12 bases. Germline V gives CDR1 SGHNT, CDR2 YYREEE (reference sequence). There are 14 residues in the CDR3. As DNA, the CDR3 is TGTGCTACACATTCTAGCGGGGGGGCCTACGAGCAGTACTTC. Residues: CATHSSGGAYEQYF.

This clonotype was found a few times. This chain links TRBV7-6 with TRBJ2-3; 7 bases agree with TRBD2. This CDR3 spans 17 amino acids. CDR1 SGHVS and CDR2 FNYEAQ come from the germline V gene. J gave up 0 bases and V 2 bases, and 8 bases lay outside the gene matches. The CDR3 loop reads CASSLRASGASTDTQYF. In nucleotides, the CDR3 is TGTGCCAGCAGCTTAAGGGCTAGCGGAGCCAGCACAGATACGCAGTATTTT.

The CDR3 protein is CASSYGGLGTDTQYF. DNA for the CDR3: TGTGCCAGCAGTTATGGGGGATTGGGCACAGATACGCAGTATTTT. V is TRBV27 and J is TRBJ2-3; perhaps D is TRBD1 or TRBD2 (5 bases each). The V end lost 4 bases, the J end lost 1 base, and 12 bases lay between the germline ends. The CDR3 has 15 amino acids. Per the germline V gene, CDR1 is MNHEY and CDR2 is SMNVEV (reference sequence).

This clonotype was counted only a few times. The rearrangement uses TRBV18 and TRBJ2-3; 13 nucleotides line up with TRBD2. The V gene end was trimmed by 4 bases and the J gene end by 1 base; junction bases not matched to a gene: 5. Germline V gene lookup returns CDR1 KGHSH and CDR2 LQKENI. CDR3 length: 17 amino acids. CDR3 nucleotides: TGTGCCAGCTCACTCGGGACTAGCGGGATAGGCACAGATACGCAGTATTTT. This encodes CASSLGTSGIGTDTQYF.

This clonotype was recorded a few times. The gene calls are TRBV2 and TRBJ1-6; 9 bases line up with TRBD1. The V gene's germline CDR1 is SNHLY and CDR2 FYNNEI. V was pared by 6 bases and J by 8 bases, with 5 bases of the junction left unmatched. There are 14 residues in the CDR3. The CDR3 loop is CASRRTGEDSPLHF. CDR3 nucleotide sequence: TGTGCCAGCAGGCGGACAGGGGAGGATTCACCCCTCCACTTT. Combining the CDR3 with reference TRBV2 and TRBJ1-6 gives the whole variable domain EPEVTQTPSHQVTQMGQEVILRCVPISNHLYFYWYRQILGQKVEFLVSFYNNEISEKSEIFDDQFSVERPDGSNFTLKIRSTKLEDSAMYFCASRRTGEDSPLHFGNGTRLTVT.

This clonotype turned up a few times. The chain combines TRBV20-1 with TRBJ2-1; TRBD2 matches 9 bases. The junction had 6 bases not matched to a gene; V was cut back by 2 bases and J by 4 bases. Germline CDR1 is DFQATT and CDR2 is SNEGSKA (reference sequence). The CDR3 runs 15 residues. CDR3 sequence (DNA): TGCAGTGCTAGACCTTTAGCGGGAGTTTACAATGAGCAGTTCTTC. Residues: CSARPLAGVYNEQFF.

The genes are TRBV23-1 and TRBJ2-1, with 16 bases matching TRBD2. TRBV23-1 belongs to the ORF category, with a function that is uncertain. This CDR3 contains 15 residues. V lost 8 bases to trimming and J lost 7 bases; unmatched junction nucleotides: 5. The CDR3 is CASRGLAGGRNEQFF. CDR3 nucleotides: TGCGCCAGCCGGGGACTAGCGGGAGGGAGGAATGAGCAGTTCTTC.

Only a few counts were recorded for this clonotype. The rearrangement joins TRBV9 to TRBJ1-1, with D possibly matching TRBD1 (6 bases). Trimming pared 6 bases from V and 1 base from J, leaving 13 bases between. This CDR3 is built from 14 residues. Germline CDR1 and CDR2: SGDLS and YYNGEE. The CDR3 is CASTTGQSNTEAFF. DNA of the CDR3: TGTGCCAGCACCACTGGACAGTCGAACACTGAAGCTTTCTTT.

This clonotype was counted ten times or more. In DNA, the CDR3 is TGTGCCAGCAGTGAATTTGAAAAACTGTTTTTT. Its protein is CASSEFEKLFF. J is TRBJ1-4 and V is TRBV6-1; no clear D gene. Trimming took 2 bases from V and 7 from J, leaving 2 bases between them. CDR1 and CDR2 from the germline V gene are MNHNS and SASEGT. The CDR3 is 11 amino acids.

This clonotype was counted only a few times. The CDR3 DNA sequence: TGTGCCAGCAGCCCCACGGATTTAGAAAAACTGTTTTTT. Its translation is CASSPTDLEKLFF. The rearrangement joins TRBV7-9 to TRBJ1-4; D is unresolved. V lost 5 bases and J lost 8, with 12 bases in between. The germline V gene encodes CDR1 SEHNR and CDR2 FQNEAQ (reference sequence). This CDR3 region has 13 residues.

The V call is TRBV7-2, the J call TRBJ2-1; 10 bases are shared with TRBD1. In germline, CDR1 is SGHTA, CDR2 FQGNSA. This CDR3 comprises 14 residues. Trimming removed 3 bases from V and 6 bases from J; junction bases left unmatched: 2. The CDR3 DNA is TGTGCCAGCAGCTTCCGGACAGGGGGCAATGAGCAGTTCTTC. This gives the protein CASSFRTGGNEQFF.

The chain joins TRBV27 to TRBJ2-5; D is perhaps TRBD1 or TRBD2 (5 bases each). Germline V gene sequence: CDR1 MNHEY, CDR2 SMNVEV (reference sequence). The CDR3 is made up of 12 amino acids. Trimming removed 3 bases at V and 7 bases at J, with 9 bases between. Written as DNA, the CDR3 is TGTGCCAGCAGTTTCAGGGACGGGACCCAGTACTTC. This translates into CASSFRDGTQYF.

The chain is built from TRBV5-1 and TRBJ2-7; tentative D call: TRBD1 (6 bases). V lost 3 bases and J lost 2, with 15 bases in between. This CDR3 contains 15 residues. In germline, CDR1 is SGHRS, CDR2 YFSETQ. CDR3 region: CASSSPSRGPYEQYF. CDR3 in DNA: TGCGCCAGCAGCTCGCCAAGCAGGGGCCCCTACGAGCAGTACTTC.

This clonotype was counted between two and nine times. This sequence joins TRBV20-1 and TRBJ2-6, with no clear D. V lost 0 bases, J lost 4 bases, and 4 bases lay in between. Germline V gives CDR1 DFQATT, CDR2 SNEGSKA (reference sequence). The CDR3 has 13 amino acids. The DNA of the CDR3 is TGCAGTGCTAGAGATCCCGGGGCCAACGTCCTGACTTTC. Encoded protein: CSARDPGANVLTF.

The table lists this clonotype with a few counts. V gene TRBV28 combines with J gene TRBJ1-2; D unresolved. Germline V CDR1 and CDR2: MDHEN, SYDVKM. V dropped 6 bases and J dropped 8 bases, with 10 bases sitting between them. There are 11 residues in the CDR3. The CDR3 DNA reads as TGTGCCAGCAGGCAAATAAGAGGCTACACCTTC. Translated, it gives CASRQIRGYTF.

In this sample, this clonotype turned up many times. The rearrangement uses TRBV5-1 and TRBJ2-2; 11 bases match TRBD2. With 4 bases clipped from V and 2 bases from J, the junction kept 4 bases outside the gene matches. This CDR3 has 16 residues. CDR1 is SGHRS, CDR2 YFSETQ, per germline. CDR3 coding DNA: TGCGCCAGCAGCGAGGGACTAGCGGCAAACACCGGGGAGCTGTTTTTT. Its protein product is CASSEGLAANTGELFF.

This clonotype was seen ten or more times. CDR3 sequence reads: CASGGPYNEQFF. In DNA form, the CDR3 reads TGTGCCAGCGGGGGCCCCTACAATGAGCAGTTCTTC. The V and J genes are TRBV6-2 or TRBV6-3 and TRBJ2-1; D might be TRBD1 (6 bases). The CDR3 length is 12 residues. Germline values: CDR1 MNHEY, CDR2 SVGEGT. Trimming shortened V by 8 bases and J by 2 bases, and 7 bases separated the two germline ends.

This clonotype was counted only a few times. Here the CDR3 reads CSARAASGRGDTQYF. The CDR3, as DNA: TGCAGTGCTAGAGCGGCTAGCGGGAGGGGAGATACGCAGTATTTT. V usage is TRBV20-1 and J usage is TRBJ2-3, with TRBD2 identical over 12 bases. The CDR3 has 15 amino acids. After removal of 1 base from V and 5 bases from J, the junction contained 4 bases not matched to a gene. Germline V gene data show CDR1 as DFQATT and CDR2 as SNEGSKA (reference sequence).

The rearrangement links TRBV20-1 to TRBJ2-7, with D unclear. The CDR3 consists of 15 residues. V lost 5 bases and J 1 base, leaving 18 bases between the germline ends. Germline V gene lookup returns CDR1 DFQATT and CDR2 SNEGSKA (reference sequence). The CDR3 is CSAPPFGRASYEQYF. The CDR3 coding sequence is TGCAGTGCTCCCCCTTTTGGGCGTGCTTCCTACGAGCAGTACTTC.

The V call is TRBV12-3 or TRBV12-4, the J call TRBJ2-3, with 11 bases aligning to TRBD1. V shed 2 bases and J 9 bases; nucleotides not matched to a gene: 10. The CDR3 is 16 residues long. The CDR3 reads CASSLSGQGAPGTQYF. The CDR3 nucleotides are TGTGCCAGCAGTTTAAGTGGACAGGGGGCCCCAGGGACGCAGTATTTT.